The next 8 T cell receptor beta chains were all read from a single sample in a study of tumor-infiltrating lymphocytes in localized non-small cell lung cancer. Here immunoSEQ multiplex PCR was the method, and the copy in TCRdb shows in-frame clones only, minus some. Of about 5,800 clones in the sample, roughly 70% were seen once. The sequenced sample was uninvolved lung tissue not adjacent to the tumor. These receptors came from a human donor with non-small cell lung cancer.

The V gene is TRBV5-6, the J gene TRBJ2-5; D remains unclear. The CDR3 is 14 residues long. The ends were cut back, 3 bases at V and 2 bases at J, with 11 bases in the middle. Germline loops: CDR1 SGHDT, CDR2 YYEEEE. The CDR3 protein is CASSWLTTQETQYF. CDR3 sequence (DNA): TGTGCCAGCAGCTGGTTAACTACTCAAGAGACCCAGTACTTC.

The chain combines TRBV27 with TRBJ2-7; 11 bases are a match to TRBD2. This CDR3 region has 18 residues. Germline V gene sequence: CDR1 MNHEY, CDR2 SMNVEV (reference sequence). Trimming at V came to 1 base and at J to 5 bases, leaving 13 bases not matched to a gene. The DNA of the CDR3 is TGTGCCAGCAGTTTATACCCCCTTAGCGGGAGGGCGAATCACGAGCAGTACTTC. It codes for CASSLYPLSGRANHEQYF.

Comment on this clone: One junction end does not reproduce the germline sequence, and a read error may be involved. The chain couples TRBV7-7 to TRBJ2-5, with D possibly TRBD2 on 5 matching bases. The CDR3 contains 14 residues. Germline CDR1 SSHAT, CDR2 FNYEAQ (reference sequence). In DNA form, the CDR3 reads TGTGCTAGCAGCTTACTCGGACTGCAAGAGACCCAGTACTTC. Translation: CASSLLGLQETQYF.

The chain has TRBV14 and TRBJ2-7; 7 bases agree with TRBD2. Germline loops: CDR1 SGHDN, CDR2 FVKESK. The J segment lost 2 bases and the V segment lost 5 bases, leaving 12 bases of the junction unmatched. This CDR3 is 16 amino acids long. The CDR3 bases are TGTGCCAGCAGCGCAGTAGAGTGGGGGAGGGCCTACGAGCAGTACTTC. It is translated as CASSAVEWGRAYEQYF.

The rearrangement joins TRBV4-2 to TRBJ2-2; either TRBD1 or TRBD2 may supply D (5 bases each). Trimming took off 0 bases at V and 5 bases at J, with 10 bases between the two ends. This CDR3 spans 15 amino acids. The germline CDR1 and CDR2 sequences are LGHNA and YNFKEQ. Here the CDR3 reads CASSQDHGGTGELFF. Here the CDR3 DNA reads TGTGCCAGCAGCCAAGATCATGGGGGTACCGGGGAGCTGTTTTTT.

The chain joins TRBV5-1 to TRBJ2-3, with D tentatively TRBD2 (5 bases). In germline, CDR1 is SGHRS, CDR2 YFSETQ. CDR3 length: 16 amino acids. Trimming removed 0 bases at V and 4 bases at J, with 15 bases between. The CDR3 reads CASSLAGWAEADTQYF. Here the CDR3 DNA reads TGCGCCAGCAGCTTGGCGGGGTGGGCAGAGGCAGATACGCAGTATTTT.

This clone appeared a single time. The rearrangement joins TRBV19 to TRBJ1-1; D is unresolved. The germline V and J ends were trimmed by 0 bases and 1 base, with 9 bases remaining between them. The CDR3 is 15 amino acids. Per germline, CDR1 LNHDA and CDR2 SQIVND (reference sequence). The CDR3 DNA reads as TGTGCCAGTAGTATAGAGAGGGCCGAGAACACTGAAGCTTTCTTT. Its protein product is CASSIERAENTEAFF.

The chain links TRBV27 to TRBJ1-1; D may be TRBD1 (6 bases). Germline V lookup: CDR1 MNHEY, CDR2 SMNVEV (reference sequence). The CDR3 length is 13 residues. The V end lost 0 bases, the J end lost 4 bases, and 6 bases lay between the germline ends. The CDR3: CASSLSDSTEAFF. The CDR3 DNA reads TGTGCCAGCAGTTTATCGGACAGCACTGAAGCTTTCTTT.